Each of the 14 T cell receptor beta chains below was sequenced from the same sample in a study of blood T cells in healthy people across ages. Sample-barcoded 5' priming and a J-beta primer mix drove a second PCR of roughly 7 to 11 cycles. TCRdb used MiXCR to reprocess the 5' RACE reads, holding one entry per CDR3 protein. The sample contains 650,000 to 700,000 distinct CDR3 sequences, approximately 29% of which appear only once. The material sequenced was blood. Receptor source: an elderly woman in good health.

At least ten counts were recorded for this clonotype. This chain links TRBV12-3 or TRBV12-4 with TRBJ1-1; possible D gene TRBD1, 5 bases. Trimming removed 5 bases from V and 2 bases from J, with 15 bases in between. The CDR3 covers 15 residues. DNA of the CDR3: TGTGCCAGCAGTGTGCTTGGGGGGGGAAACACTGAAGCTTTCTTT. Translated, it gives CASSVLGGGNTEAFF.

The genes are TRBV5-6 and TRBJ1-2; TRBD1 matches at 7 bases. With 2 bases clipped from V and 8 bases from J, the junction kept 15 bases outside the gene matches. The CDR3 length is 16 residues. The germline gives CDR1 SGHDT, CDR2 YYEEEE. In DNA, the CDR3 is TGTGCCAGCAGCTTAGTGTCGCGACAGGGAGCGAACGGCTACACCTTC. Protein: CASSLVSRQGANGYTF.

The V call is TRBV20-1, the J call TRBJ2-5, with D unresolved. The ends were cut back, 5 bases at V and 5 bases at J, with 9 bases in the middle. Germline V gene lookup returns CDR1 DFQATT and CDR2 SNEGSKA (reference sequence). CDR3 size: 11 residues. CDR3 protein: CSALKAETQYF. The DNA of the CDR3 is TGCAGTGCTCTTAAAGCTGAGACCCAGTACTTC.

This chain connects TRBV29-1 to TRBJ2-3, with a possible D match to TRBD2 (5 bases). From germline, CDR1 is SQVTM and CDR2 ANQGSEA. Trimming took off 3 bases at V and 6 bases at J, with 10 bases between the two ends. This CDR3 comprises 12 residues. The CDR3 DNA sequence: TGCAGCGTTGAGGGAGATAGGGATACGCAGTATTTT. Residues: CSVEGDRDTQYF.

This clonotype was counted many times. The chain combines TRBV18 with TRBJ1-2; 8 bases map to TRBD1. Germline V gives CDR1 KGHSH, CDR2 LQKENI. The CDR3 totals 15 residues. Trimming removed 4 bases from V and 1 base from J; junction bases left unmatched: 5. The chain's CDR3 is CASSRQQGGNYGYTF. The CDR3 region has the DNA TGTGCCAGCTCACGACAACAGGGGGGTAACTATGGCTACACCTTC.

CDR3 bases: TGTGCCTGGAGTGTAGGGACAGGGCGGGACGAGCAGTACTTC. It encodes CAWSVGTGRDEQYF. The J gene is TRBJ2-7, the V gene TRBV30, with TRBD1 identical over 9 bases. The CDR3 runs to 14 residues. Germline CDR1 GTSNPN, CDR2 SVGIG (reference sequence). V was pared by 0 bases and J by 5 bases, with 5 bases of the junction left unmatched.

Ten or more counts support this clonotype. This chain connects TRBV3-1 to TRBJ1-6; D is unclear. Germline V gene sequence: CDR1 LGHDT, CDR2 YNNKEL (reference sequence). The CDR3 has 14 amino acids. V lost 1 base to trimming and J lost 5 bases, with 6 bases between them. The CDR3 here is CASSQGLNNSPLHF. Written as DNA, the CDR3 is TGTGCCAGCAGCCAAGGACTGAATAATTCACCCCTCCACTTT.

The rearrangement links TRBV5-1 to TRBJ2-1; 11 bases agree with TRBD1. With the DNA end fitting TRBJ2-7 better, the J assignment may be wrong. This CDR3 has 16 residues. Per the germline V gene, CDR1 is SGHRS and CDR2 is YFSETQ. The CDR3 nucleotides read TGCGCCAGCAGGTTCGGACAGGGGGCATCCTACAATGAGCAGTACTTC. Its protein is CASRFGQGASYNEQYF.

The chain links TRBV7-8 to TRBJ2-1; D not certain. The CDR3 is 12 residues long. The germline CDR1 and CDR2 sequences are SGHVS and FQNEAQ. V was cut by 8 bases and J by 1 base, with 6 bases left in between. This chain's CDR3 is CASDDSYNEQFF. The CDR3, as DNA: TGTGCCAGCGACGATTCCTACAATGAGCAGTTCTTC.

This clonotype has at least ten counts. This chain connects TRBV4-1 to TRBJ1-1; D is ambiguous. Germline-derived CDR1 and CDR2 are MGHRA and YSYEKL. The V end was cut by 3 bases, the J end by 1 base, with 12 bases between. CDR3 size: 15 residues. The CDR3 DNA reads TGCGCCAGCAGCCAGAAAGAAGTTTCGAACACTGAAGCTTTCTTT. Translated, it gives CASSQKEVSNTEAFF.

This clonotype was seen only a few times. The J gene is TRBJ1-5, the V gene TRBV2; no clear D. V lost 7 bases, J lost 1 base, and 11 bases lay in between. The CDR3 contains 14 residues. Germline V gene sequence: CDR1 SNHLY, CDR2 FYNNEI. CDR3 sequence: CASTKIRSNQPQHF. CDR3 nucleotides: TGTGCCAGCACTAAAATTAGGAGCAATCAGCCCCAGCATTTT.

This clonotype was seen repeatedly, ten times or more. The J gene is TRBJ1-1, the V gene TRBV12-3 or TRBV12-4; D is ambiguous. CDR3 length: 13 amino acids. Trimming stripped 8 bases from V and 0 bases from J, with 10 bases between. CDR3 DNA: TGTGCCAGCCTAGGGCAGGTGAACACTGAAGCTTTCTTT. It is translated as CASLGQVNTEAFF.

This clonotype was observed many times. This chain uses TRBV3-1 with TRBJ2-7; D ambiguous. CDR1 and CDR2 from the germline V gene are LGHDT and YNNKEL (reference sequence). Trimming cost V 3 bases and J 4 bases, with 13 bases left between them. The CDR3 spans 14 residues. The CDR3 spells CASSHIGGGYEQYF. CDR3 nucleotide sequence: TGTGCCAGCAGCCACATTGGTGGCGGATACGAGCAGTACTTC.

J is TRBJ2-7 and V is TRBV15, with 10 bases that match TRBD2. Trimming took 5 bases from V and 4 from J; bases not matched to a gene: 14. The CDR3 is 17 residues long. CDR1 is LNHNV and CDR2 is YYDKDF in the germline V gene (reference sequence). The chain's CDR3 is CATSLPGLAGDRYEQYF. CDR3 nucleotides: TGTGCCACCAGCTTACCTGGCCTAGCGGGAGATCGGTACGAGCAGTACTTC.